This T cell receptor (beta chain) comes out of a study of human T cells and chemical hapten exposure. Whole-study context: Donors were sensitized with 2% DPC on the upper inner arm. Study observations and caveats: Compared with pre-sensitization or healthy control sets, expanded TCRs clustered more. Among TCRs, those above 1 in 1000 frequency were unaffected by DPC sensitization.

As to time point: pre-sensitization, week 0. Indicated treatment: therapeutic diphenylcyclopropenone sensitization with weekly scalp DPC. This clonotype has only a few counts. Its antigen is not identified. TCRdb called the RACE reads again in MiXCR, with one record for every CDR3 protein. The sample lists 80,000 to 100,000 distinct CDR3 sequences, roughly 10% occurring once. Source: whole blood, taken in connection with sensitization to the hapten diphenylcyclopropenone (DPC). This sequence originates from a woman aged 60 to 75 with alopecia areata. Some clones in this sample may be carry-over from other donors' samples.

For the CDR3, the DNA is TGTGCCATCAGTGATGGAGGGGGGGGCACAGATACGCAGTATTTT. It codes for CAISDGGGGTDTQYF. The chain combines TRBV10-3 with TRBJ2-3, with D possibly being TRBD2 (7 bases). The V end lost 3 bases, the J end lost 1 base, and 11 bases lay between the germline ends. This CDR3 comprises 15 residues. Germline V gene lookup returns CDR1 ENHRY and CDR2 SYGVKD.